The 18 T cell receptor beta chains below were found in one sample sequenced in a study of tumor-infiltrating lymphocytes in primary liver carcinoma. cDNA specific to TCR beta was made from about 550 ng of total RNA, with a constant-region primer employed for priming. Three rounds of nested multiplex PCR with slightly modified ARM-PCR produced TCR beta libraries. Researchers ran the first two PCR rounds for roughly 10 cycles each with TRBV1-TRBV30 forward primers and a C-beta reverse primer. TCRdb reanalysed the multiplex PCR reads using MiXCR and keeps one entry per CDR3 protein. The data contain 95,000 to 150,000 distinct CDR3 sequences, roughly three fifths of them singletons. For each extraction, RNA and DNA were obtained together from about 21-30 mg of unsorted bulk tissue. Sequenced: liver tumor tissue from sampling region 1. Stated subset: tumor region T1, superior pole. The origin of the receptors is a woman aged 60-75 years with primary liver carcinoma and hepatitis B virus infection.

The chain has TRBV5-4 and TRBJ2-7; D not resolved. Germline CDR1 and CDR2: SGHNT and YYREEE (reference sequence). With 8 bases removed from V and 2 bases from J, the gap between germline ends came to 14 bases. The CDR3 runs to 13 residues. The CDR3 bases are TGTGCCAGTAGCAATGGACGGACCTACGAGCAGTACTTC. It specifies CASSNGRTYEQYF.

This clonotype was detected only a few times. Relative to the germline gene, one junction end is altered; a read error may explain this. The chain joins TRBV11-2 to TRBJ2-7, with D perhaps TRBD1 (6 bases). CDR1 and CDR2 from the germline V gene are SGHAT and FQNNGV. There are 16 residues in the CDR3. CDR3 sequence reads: CVSSRLIQGEVYEQYF. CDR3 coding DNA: TGTGTCAGCAGCCGACTAATACAGGGTGAGGTCTACGAGCAGTACTTC.

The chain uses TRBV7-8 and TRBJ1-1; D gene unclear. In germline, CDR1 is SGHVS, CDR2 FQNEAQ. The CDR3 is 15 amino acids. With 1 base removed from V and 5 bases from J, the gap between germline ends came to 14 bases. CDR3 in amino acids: CASSLVTEANTEAFF. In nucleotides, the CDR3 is TGTGCCAGCAGCTTAGTAACAGAGGCGAATACTGAAGCTTTCTTT.

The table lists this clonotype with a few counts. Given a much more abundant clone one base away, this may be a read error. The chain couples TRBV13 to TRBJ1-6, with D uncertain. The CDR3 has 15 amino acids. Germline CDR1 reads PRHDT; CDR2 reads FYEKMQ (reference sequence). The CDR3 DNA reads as TGTGCCAGCAGCTTAGATCGAGGGTATAATTCACCCCCCCACTTT. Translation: CASSLDRGYNSPPHF.

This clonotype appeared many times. The DNA of the CDR3 is TGCGCCAGCGGTAGTGCTGGGGCCAACGTCCTGACTTTC. This encodes CASGSAGANVLTF. This chain links TRBV10-2 with TRBJ2-6; D is undetermined. The V and J ends lost 8 bases and 2 bases respectively, with 7 bases between them. Germline lookup yields CDR1 WSHSY and CDR2 SAAADI. The CDR3 length is 13 residues.

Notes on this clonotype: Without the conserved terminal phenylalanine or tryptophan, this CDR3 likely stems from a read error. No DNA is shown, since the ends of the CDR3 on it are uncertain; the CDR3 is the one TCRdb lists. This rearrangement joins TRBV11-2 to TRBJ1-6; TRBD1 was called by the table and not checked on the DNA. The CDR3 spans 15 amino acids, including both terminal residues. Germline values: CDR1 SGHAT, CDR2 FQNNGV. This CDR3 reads CASKRQVSYNSPLHI.

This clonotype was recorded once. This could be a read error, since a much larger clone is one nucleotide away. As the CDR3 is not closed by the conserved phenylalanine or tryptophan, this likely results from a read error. CDR3 nucleotide sequence: TGTGCCAGCAGTTTAACGACAGGGACCTACGAGCAGTACTAC. Encoded protein: CASSLTTGTYEQYY. This rearrangement joins TRBV6-6 to TRBJ2-7; 7 nucleotides match TRBD1. Germline values: CDR1 MNHNY, CDR2 SVGAGI (reference sequence). Trimming removed 4 bases from V and 2 bases from J; junction bases left unmatched: 5. The CDR3 has 14 residues.

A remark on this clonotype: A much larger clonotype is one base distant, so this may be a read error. The DNA for the CDR3 is TGCGCCAGCAGCCAAGATGGGATTACGGGCGGGCAGTACTTC. This translates into CASSQDGITGGQYF. The chain links TRBV4-1 to TRBJ2-7, with unresolved D. V dropped 0 bases and J dropped 9 bases, with 15 bases sitting between them. The CDR3 spans 14 residues. Germline V CDR1 and CDR2: MGHRA, YSYEKL.

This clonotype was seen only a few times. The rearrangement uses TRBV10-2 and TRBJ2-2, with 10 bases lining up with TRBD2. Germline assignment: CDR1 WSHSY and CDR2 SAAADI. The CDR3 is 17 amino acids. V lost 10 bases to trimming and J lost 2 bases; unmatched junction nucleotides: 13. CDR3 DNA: TGCGCCACCAACTTCAGGCGGACTAGCGGAAACACCGGGGAGCTGTTTTTT. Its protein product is CATNFRRTSGNTGELFF.

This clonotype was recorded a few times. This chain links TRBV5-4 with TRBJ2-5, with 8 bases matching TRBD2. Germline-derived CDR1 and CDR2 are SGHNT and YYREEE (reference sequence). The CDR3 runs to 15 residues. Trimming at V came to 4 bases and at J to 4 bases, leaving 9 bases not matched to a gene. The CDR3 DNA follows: TGTGCCAGCAGCCCGCAGCCTACTAGCGGAGAGACCCAGTACTTC. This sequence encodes CASSPQPTSGETQYF.

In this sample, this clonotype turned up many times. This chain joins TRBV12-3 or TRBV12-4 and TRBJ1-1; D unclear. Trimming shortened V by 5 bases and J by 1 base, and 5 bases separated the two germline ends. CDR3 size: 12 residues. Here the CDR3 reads CASSIENTEAFF. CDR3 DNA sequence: TGTGCCAGCAGTATCGAGAACACTGAAGCTTTCTTT.

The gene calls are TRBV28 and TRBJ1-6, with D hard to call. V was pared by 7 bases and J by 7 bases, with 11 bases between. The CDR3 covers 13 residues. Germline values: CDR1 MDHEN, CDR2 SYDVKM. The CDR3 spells CASIESRNSPLHF. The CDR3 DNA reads TGTGCCAGCATTGAAAGCCGAAATTCACCCCTCCACTTT.

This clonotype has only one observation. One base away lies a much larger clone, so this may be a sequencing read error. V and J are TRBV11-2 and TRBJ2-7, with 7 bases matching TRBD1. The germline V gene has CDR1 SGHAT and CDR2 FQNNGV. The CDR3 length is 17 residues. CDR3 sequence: CASTPTYTGASSYKQYF. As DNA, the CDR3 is TGTGCCAGCACTCCAACCTATACAGGGGCTAGCTCCTACAAGCAGTACTTC.

DNA for the CDR3: TGTGCCTGCTTGGTAGCGCGAGCAAATGAGCAGTTCTTC. This encodes CACLVARANEQFF. The chain has TRBV12-3 or TRBV12-4 and TRBJ2-1; TRBD2 is a possible D gene (5 bases). The CDR3 is 13 amino acids. The ends were cut back, 11 bases at V and 7 bases at J, with 18 bases in the middle.

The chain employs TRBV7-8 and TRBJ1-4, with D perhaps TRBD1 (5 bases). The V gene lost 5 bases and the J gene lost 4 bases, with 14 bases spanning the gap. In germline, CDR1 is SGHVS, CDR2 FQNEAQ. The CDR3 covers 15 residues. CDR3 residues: CASSSRDRRNEKLFF. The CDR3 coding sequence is TGTGCCAGCAGCAGCCGAGACAGACGTAATGAAAAACTGTTTTTT.

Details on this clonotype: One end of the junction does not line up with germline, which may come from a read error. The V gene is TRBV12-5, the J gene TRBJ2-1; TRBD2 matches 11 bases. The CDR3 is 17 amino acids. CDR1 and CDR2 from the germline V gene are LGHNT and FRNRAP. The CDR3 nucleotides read TGTGCTAGTGGTTTGGATAAACTAGCGGGAGAATTGAATGATCAGTTCTTC. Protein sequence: CASGLDKLAGELNDQFF.

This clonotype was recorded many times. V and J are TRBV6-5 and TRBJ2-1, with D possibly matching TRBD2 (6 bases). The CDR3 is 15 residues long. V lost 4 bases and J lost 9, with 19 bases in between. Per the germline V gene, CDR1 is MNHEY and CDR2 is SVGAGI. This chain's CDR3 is CASSLGGGGLGEQFF. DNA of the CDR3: TGTGCCAGCAGTTTGGGGGGAGGTGGGTTGGGTGAGCAGTTCTTC.

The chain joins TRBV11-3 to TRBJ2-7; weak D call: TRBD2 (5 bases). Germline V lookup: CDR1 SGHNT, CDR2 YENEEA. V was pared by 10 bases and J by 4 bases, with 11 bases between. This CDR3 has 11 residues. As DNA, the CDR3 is TGTGCCACTAGCTATGGATACGAGCAGTACTTC. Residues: CATSYGYEQYF.